This T cell receptor (beta chain) was sequenced during a study of blood T cells in healthy people across ages. Notes on the study in general: Unsorted PBMCs blocked a conclusive comparison of naive and antigen-experienced cells.

This clonotype was seen more than once but under ten times. Its specificity is unknown. Total RNA, at least 5.5 micrograms per sample, came from PBMCs. A second PCR, run for about 7 to 11 cycles, used a sample-barcoded 5' primer plus a J-beta primer mix. TCRdb redid the calling of the 5' RACE reads with MiXCR, one entry per CDR3 protein. The sample includes approximately 1.5 million distinct CDR3 sequences, about 45% of them seen just once. Germline values: CDR1 SGHRS, CDR2 YFSETQ. This CDR3 is 17 amino acids long. Trimming removed 3 bases at V and 2 bases at J, with 21 bases between. J is TRBJ2-7 and V is TRBV5-1; D call uncertain. Sequencing input: blood. The source is a woman aged 18-29 years in good health. CDR3 DNA: TGCGCCAGCAGCTGGTCCCCCTACAATAAAGTTACCTACGAGCAGTACTTC. Protein sequence: CASSWSPYNKVTYEQYF.